This T cell receptor beta chain appears in the sequencing data of a study of blood T cell repertoires in COVID-19. About the research overall: COVID-19 samples, acute and convalescent, were from the United States, Italy and Spain. Nucleic acid was either cDNA or gDNA, and it came from T cells, B-cell-depleted T cells, or PBMCs.

This CDR3 region has 13 residues. Looked up from germline, CDR1 is SEHNR and CDR2 is FQNEAQ (reference sequence). The V and J ends lost 2 bases and 4 bases respectively, with 7 bases between them. Original data processing: Cell counts per sample came from amplifying reference gene primers. Profiling relied on immunoSEQ multiplex PCR, and the TCRdb table lists in-frame clones only, not all of them. The DNA was the basis for D and trimming; V, J and clone size are from that table. The sample comprises over 90,000 clones, more than 75% of which are singletons, and 5% to 7.5% rests with the top ten. This clonotype was sampled from a human donor in a cohort sampled during active COVID-19. Material for sequencing was peripheral blood. V and J are TRBV7-9 and TRBJ2-3; D is unresolved. The CDR3 DNA is TGTGCCAGCAGCTTAAGCCTCTCAGATACGCAGTATTTT. This encodes CASSLSLSDTQYF.